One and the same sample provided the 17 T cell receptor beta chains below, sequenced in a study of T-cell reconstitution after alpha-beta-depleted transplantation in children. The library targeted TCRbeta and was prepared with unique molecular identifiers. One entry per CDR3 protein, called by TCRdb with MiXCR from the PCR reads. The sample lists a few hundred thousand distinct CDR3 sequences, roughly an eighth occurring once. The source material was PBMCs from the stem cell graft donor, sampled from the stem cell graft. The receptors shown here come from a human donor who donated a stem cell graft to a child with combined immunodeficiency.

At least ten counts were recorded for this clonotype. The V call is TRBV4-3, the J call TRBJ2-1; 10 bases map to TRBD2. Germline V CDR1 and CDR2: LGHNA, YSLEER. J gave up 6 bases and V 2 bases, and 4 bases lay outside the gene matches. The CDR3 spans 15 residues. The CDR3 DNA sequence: TGCGCCAGCAGCCAATTAGCGGGAGGTGTCAATGAGCAGTTCTTC. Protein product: CASSQLAGGVNEQFF.

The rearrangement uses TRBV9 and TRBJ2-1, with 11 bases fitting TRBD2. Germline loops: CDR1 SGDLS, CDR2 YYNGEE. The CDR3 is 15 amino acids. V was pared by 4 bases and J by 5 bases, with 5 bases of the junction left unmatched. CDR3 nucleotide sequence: TGTGCCAGCAGCCCGGGACTAGCGGTGAACAATGAGCAGTTCTTC. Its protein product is CASSPGLAVNNEQFF.

The DNA for the CDR3 is TGTGCCAGCATCCGGGACGTCACCTACGAGCAGTACTTC. Protein sequence: CASIRDVTYEQYF. The V call is TRBV2, the J call TRBJ2-7; D is perhaps TRBD1 or TRBD2 (5 bases each). V lost 7 bases, J lost 2 bases, and 12 bases lay in between. CDR1 is SNHLY and CDR2 is FYNNEI in the germline V gene. The CDR3 totals 13 residues.

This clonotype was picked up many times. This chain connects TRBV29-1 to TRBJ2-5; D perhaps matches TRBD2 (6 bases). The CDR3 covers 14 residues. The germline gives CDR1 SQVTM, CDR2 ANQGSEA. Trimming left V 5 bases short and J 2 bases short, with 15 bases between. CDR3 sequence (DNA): TGCAGCGTTTCTGGGGGGAAGAGTCAAGAGACCCAGTACTTC. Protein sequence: CSVSGGKSQETQYF. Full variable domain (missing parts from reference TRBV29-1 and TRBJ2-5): SAVISQKPSRDICQRGTSLTIQCQVDSQVTMMFWYRQQPGQSLTLIATANQGSEATYESGFVIDKFPISRPNLTFSTLTVSNMSPEDSSIYLCSVSGGKSQETQYFGPGTRLLVL.

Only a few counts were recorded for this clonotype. The DNA for the CDR3 is TGTGCCAGCACCTCGCGGGGGGAGCAGTACTTC. It codes for CASTSRGEQYF. The V and J genes are TRBV6-5 and TRBJ2-7, with 7 bases aligning to TRBD2. CDR1 and CDR2 (germline): MNHEY, SVGAGI. This CDR3 has 11 amino acids. Trimming removed 7 bases from V and 7 bases from J; junction bases left unmatched: 4.

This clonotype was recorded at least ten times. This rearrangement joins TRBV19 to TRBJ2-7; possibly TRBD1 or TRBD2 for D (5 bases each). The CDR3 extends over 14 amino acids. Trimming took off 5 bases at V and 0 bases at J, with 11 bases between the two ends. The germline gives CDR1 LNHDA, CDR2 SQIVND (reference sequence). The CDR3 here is CASSRSGSSYEQYF. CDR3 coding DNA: TGTGCCAGTAGTCGTTCAGGGAGCTCCTACGAGCAGTACTTC.

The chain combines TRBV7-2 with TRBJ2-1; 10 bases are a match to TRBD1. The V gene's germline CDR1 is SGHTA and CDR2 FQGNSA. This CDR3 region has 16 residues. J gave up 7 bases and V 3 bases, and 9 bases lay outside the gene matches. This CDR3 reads CASSFTGTGAWNEQFF. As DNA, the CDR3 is TGTGCCAGCAGCTTCACCGGGACAGGGGCGTGGAATGAGCAGTTCTTC.

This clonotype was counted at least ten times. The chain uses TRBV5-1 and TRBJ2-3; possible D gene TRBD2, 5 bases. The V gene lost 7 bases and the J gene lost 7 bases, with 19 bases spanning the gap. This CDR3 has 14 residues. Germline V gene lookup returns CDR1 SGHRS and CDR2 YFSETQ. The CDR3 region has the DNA TGCGCCAGCGAAGCGGCTCCCTCGAGAAATACGCAGTATTTT. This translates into CASEAAPSRNTQYF.

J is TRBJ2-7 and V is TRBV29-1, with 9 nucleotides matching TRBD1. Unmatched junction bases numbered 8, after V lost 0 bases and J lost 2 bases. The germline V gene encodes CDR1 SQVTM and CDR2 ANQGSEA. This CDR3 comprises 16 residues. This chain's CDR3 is CSVEESDRGYPYEQYF. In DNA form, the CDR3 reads TGCAGCGTTGAAGAATCGGACAGGGGCTATCCCTACGAGCAGTACTTC.

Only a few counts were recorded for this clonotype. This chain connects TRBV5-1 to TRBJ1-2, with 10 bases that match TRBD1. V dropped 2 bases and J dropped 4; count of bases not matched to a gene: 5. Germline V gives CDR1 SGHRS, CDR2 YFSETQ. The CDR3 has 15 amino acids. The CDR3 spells CASSLTGQGSYGYTF. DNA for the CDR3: TGCGCCAGCAGCTTAACGGGACAGGGGAGCTATGGCTACACCTTC. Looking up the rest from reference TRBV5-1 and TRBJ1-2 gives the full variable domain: KAGVTQTPRYLIKTRGQQVTLSCSPISGHRSVSWYQQTPGQGLQFLFEYFSETQRNKGNFPGRFSGRQFSNSRSEMNVSTLELGDSALYLCASSLTGQGSYGYTFGSGTRLTVV.

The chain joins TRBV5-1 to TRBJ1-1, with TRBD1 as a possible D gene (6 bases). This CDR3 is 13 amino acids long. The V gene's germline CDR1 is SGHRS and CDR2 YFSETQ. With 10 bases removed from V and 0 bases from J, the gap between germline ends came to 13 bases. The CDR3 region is CACQDSLNTEAFF. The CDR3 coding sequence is TGCGCCTGCCAGGACAGCCTGAACACTGAAGCTTTCTTT. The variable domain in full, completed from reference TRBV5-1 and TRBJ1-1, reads KAGVTQTPRYLIKTRGQQVTLSCSPISGHRSVSWYQQTPGQGLQFLFEYFSETQRNKGNFPGRFSGRQFSNSRSEMNVSTLELGDSALYLCACQDSLNTEAFFGQGTRLTVV.

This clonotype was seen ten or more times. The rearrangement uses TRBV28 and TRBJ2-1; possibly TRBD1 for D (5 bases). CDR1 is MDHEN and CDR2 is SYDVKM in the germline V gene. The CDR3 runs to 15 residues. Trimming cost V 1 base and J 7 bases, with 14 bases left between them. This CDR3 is CASSLLKGAVNEQFF. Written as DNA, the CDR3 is TGTGCCAGCAGTTTATTGAAAGGGGCGGTGAATGAGCAGTTCTTC.

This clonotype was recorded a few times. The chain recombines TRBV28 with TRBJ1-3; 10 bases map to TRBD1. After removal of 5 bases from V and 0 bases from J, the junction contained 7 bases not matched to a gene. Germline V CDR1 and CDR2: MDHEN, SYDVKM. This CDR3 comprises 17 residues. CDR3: CASSAPGQGPSGNTIYF. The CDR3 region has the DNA TGTGCCAGCAGTGCACCGGGACAGGGGCCCTCTGGAAACACCATATATTTT. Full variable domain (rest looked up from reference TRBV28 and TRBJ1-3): DVKVTQSSRYLVKRTGEKVFLECVQDMDHENMFWYRQDPGLGLRLIYFSYDVKMKEKGDIPEGYSVSREKKERFSLILESASTNQTSMYLCASSAPGQGPSGNTIYFGEGSWLTVV.

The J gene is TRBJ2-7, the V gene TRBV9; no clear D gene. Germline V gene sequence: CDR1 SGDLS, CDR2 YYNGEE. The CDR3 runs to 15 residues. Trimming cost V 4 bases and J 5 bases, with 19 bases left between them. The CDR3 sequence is CASSTHPGYGDEQYF. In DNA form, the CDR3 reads TGTGCCAGCAGCACTCACCCTGGGTATGGGGACGAGCAGTACTTC.

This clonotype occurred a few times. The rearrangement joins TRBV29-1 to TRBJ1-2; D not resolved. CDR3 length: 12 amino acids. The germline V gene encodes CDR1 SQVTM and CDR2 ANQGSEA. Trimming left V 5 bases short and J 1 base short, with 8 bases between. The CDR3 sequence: CSVRSYNYGYTF. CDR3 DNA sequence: TGCAGCGTTCGGAGTTATAACTATGGCTACACCTTC.

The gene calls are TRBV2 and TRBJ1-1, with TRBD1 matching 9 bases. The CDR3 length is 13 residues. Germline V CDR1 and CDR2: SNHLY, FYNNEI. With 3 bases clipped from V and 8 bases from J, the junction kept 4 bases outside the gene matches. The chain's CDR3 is CASSDGDRVEAFF. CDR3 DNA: TGTGCCAGCAGTGATGGGGACAGGGTCGAAGCTTTCTTT.

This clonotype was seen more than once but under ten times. The CDR3 DNA sequence: TGTGCCAGCAGTTCCGGGATTATCGATGGCTACACCTTC. It translates to CASSSGIIDGYTF. V usage is TRBV28 and J usage is TRBJ1-2; D gene unclear. CDR3 length: 13 amino acids. Between the trimmed V and J ends, which lost 4 bases and 6 bases, there was a span of 12 bases. The V gene's germline CDR1 is MDHEN and CDR2 SYDVKM.